This T cell receptor (beta chain) was identified in a study of T-cell reconstitution after alpha-beta-depleted transplantation in children. This clonotype has at least ten counts. Germline trimming cut 0 bases from V and 6 bases from J; bases unmatched to any gene: 7. This CDR3 contains 16 residues. Germline CDR1 and CDR2: KGHSH and LQKENI. TCRbeta library preparation incorporated unique molecular identifiers. TCRdb itself ran the PCR reads through MiXCR, one entry per CDR3 protein. Among over 150,000 distinct CDR3 sequences listed, around 10% were seen once. This chain links TRBV18 with TRBJ2-3, with TRBD1 matching 9 bases. The sequence was collected from a boy aged 2 to 10 with acute myeloid leukemia, due to receive a stem cell transplant. Material: PBMCs, obtained before TCRalphabeta/CD19-depleted stem cell transplant. CDR3 coding DNA: TGTGCCAGCTCACCACCAGTGACAGGGGGTTTGGATACGCAGTATTTT. Its translation is CASSPPVTGGLDTQYF.